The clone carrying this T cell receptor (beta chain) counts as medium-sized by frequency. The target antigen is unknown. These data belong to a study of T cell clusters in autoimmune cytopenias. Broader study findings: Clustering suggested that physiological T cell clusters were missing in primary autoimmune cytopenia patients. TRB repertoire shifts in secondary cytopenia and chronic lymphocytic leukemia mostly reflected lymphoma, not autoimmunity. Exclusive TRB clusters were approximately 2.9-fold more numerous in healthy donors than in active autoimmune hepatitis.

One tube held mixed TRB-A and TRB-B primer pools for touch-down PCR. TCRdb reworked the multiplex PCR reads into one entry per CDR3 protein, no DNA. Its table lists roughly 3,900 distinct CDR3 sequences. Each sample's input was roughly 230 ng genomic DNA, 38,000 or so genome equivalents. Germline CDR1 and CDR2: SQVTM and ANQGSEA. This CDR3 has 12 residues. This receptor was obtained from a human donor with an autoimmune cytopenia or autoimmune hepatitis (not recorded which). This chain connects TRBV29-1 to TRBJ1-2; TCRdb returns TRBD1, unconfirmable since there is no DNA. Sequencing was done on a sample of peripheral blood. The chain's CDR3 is CSVEGYRGGYTF.